This T cell receptor (beta chain) came from a study of blood T cell repertoires in COVID-19. Study-level information: Nucleic acid was either cDNA or gDNA, and it came from T cells, B-cell-depleted T cells, or PBMCs.

On this clone: An end of the junction does not agree with germline; a read error may underlie this.

In the study's own analysis: Amplifying reference gene primers gave estimates of nucleated cell counts. This table comes from immunoSEQ multiplex PCR, and its TCRdb copy is limited to in-frame clones, with some not included. V, J and clone size derive from that table, while D and trimming were established from the DNA sequence. The sample holds 270,000 or so clones, about 89% seen once. CDR3 length equals 14 residues. Per germline, CDR1 LGHDT and CDR2 YNNKEL (reference sequence). V is TRBV3-1 (or the pseudogene TRBV3-2) and J is TRBJ1-6; D not certain. Input material: peripheral blood. This TCR came from a man aged 40-49 years with active or convalescent COVID-19. CDR3 region: CASSQGHLNSPLHF. DNA of the CDR3: TGTGCCAGCAGTCAAGGGCACCTTAATTCACCCCTCCACTTT.